The 9 T cell receptor beta chains reported below all come from one sample, sequenced in a study of T-cell reconstitution after alpha-beta-depleted transplantation in children. Unique molecular identifiers were used in preparing the TCRbeta library. TCRdb used MiXCR to reprocess the PCR reads, holding one entry per CDR3 protein. The sample yields around 18,000 distinct CDR3 sequences, 5.1% seen once. Specimen: PBMCs, collected before TCRalphabeta/CD19-depleted stem cell transplant. The receptors derive from a boy aged 10-17 years with acute lymphoblastic leukemia, due to receive a stem cell transplant.

This clonotype was recorded many times. This chain links TRBV5-4 with TRBJ1-1; D is possibly TRBD1 (6 bases). V dropped 4 bases and J dropped 5 bases, with 9 bases sitting between them. The germline V gene encodes CDR1 SGHNT and CDR2 YYREEE (reference sequence). There are 12 residues in the CDR3. CDR3 amino acids: CASSHRATEAFF. CDR3 nucleotide sequence: TGTGCCAGCAGCCACAGGGCTACTGAAGCTTTCTTT.

This clonotype was observed many times. This chain uses TRBV27 with TRBJ1-5, with D unresolved. CDR1 is MNHEY and CDR2 is SMNVEV in the germline V gene (reference sequence). Trimming pared 3 bases from V and 4 bases from J, leaving 7 bases between. The CDR3 has 13 amino acids. The CDR3 sequence: CASSFGVNQPQHF. In DNA, the CDR3 is TGTGCCAGCAGTTTCGGGGTTAATCAGCCCCAGCATTTT.

This clonotype was seen at least ten times. The V gene is TRBV11-2, the J gene TRBJ1-2; no firm D call. V was shortened by 5 bases and J by 4 bases, with 8 bases between the two germline ends. Germline CDR1 reads SGHAT; CDR2 reads FQNNGV. This CDR3 has 12 amino acids. CDR3 DNA sequence: TGTGCCAGCAGCCCTCAAGGCTATGGCTACACCTTC. Protein: CASSPQGYGYTF.

At least ten counts were recorded for this clonotype. This chain links TRBV4-1 with TRBJ1-5; D remains ambiguous. This CDR3 spans 15 amino acids. Germline assignment: CDR1 MGHRA and CDR2 YSYEKL. V lost 1 base and J 3 bases, leaving 10 bases between the germline ends. Here the CDR3 reads CASSQGGRDNQPQHF. The CDR3 DNA sequence: TGCGCCAGCAGCCAAGGAGGGAGGGACAATCAGCCCCAGCATTTT.

In its sample, this clonotype is medium-sized. J is TRBJ2-7 and V is TRBV6-6, with 7 bases lining up with TRBD1. CDR1 is MNHNY, CDR2 SVGAGI, per germline (reference sequence). The ends lost 2 bases at V and 3 bases at J; junction bases unmatched: 1. The CDR3 covers 13 residues. The CDR3 protein is CASSYRDSYEQYF. DNA of the CDR3: TGTGCCAGCAGTTACCGGGACAGCTACGAGCAGTACTTC.

By its share, this clonotype is medium-sized (0.01 to 0.1%). The V gene is TRBV5-1, the J gene TRBJ2-2; 7 positions match TRBD1. Germline values: CDR1 SGHRS, CDR2 YFSETQ. The CDR3 is 16 amino acids. With V trimmed by 0 bases and J by 0 bases, 2 bases remained unmatched. The CDR3 coding sequence is TGCGCCAGCAGCTTGGCCGGGACAGCGAACACCGGGGAGCTGTTTTTT. It translates to CASSLAGTANTGELFF.

This clonotype was seen many times. The chain uses TRBV30 and TRBJ2-3, with 7 bases matching TRBD1. Germline-derived CDR1 and CDR2 are GTSNPN and SVGIG (reference sequence). This CDR3 has 15 amino acids. The ends lost 2 bases at V and 1 base at J; junction bases unmatched: 6. CDR3 coding DNA: TGTGCCTGGAGTCCAACAGGGGAAGGCACAGATACGCAGTATTTT. Its translation is CAWSPTGEGTDTQYF.

In this sample, this clonotype turned up many times. This chain connects TRBV6-5 to TRBJ2-7; TRBD1 matches 9 bases. Germline V CDR1 and CDR2: MNHEY, SVGAGI. CDR3 size: 13 residues. V trimming: 6 bases; J trimming: 3 bases; junction bases outside the gene matches: 3. The CDR3 protein is CASSRDRVYEQYF. The CDR3 DNA reads TGTGCCAGCAGCCGGGACAGGGTCTACGAGCAGTACTTC.

This clonotype showed up many times. The J gene is TRBJ1-2, the V gene TRBV29-1, with D possibly being TRBD1 (5 bases). The CDR3 is 13 amino acids. The V and J ends lost 7 bases and 2 bases respectively, with 14 bases between them. CDR1 is SQVTM, CDR2 ANQGSEA, per germline. The CDR3 spells CSAWVGANYGYTF. The CDR3 DNA is TGCAGCGCCTGGGTTGGGGCGAACTATGGCTACACCTTC.